Following are 12 T cell receptor beta chains from one sample sequenced in a study of T-cell memory formation after mild COVID-19. TCRdb passed the 5' RACE reads through MiXCR, listing each CDR3 protein once. The data show 350,000 or so distinct CDR3 sequences, 20% seen once. The source material was PBMCs or a T cell subset sorted from them (not recorded which). All receptors come from a young man who had mild COVID-19 (a few samples of this study predate the infection). Cell type and time point are not known.

This chain connects TRBV6-4 to TRBJ2-1; 9 nucleotides align to TRBD1. There are 15 residues in the CDR3. CDR1 and CDR2 from the germline V gene are MRHNA and SNTAGT. V lost 0 bases and J lost 8; bases outside the gene matches: 5. CDR3 residues: CASSDSTGGGHEQFF. The CDR3 coding sequence is TGTGCCAGCAGTGACTCGACAGGGGGAGGGCATGAGCAGTTCTTC.

There are a few counts of this clonotype. V and J are TRBV5-5 and TRBJ2-2, with no clear D. The CDR3 is made up of 14 amino acids. The germline gives CDR1 SGHKS, CDR2 YYEKEE (reference sequence). V was trimmed by 0 bases and J by 4 bases, leaving 7 bases between them. CDR3 nucleotides: TGTGCCAGCAGCTTGGGGCTGAGCACCGGGGAGCTGTTTTTT. Amino acid sequence: CASSLGLSTGELFF.

This clonotype was seen more than once but under ten times. The chain uses TRBV6-1 and TRBJ1-4, with D possibly being TRBD1 (5 bases). With 7 bases removed from V and 5 bases from J, the gap between germline ends came to 14 bases. CDR1 MNHNS and CDR2 SASEGT come from the germline V gene. The CDR3 is 14 amino acids. The CDR3 DNA sequence: TGTGCCAGCAAAATAGACAGAGACAATGAAAAACTGTTTTTT. As protein: CASKIDRDNEKLFF.

V usage is TRBV12-3 or TRBV12-4 and J usage is TRBJ2-5; 8 nucleotides align to TRBD1. The CDR3 runs 13 residues. The junction had 4 bases not matched to a gene; V was cut back by 8 bases and J by 2 bases. The CDR3 DNA sequence: TGTGCCAGCCGGCGACAGGGGCAAGAGACCCAGTACTTC. This translates into CASRRQGQETQYF.

The chain has TRBV12-3 or TRBV12-4 and TRBJ2-7, with a weak D call TRBD2 (6 bases). There are 13 residues in the CDR3. Trimming pared 7 bases from V and 4 bases from J, leaving 14 bases between. The CDR3 bases are TGTGCCAGCACCTATTGGGGGGTATACGAGCAGTACTTC. Its translation is CASTYWGVYEQYF.

CDR3 in DNA: TGTGCCATCGGGGGGGGACAACCGAGCTCTGGAAACACCATATATTTT. It codes for CAIGGGQPSSGNTIYF. The gene calls are TRBV10-3 and TRBJ1-3, with D perhaps TRBD1 (6 bases). The germline CDR1 and CDR2 sequences are ENHRY and SYGVKD. The CDR3 is 16 amino acids. Trimming took off 8 bases at V and 0 bases at J, with 17 bases between the two ends.

This clonotype was picked up a small number of times. V and J are TRBV5-1 and TRBJ1-2; a weak D match, TRBD1 (6 bases). V was clipped by 4 bases and J by 0 bases, with 16 bases between them. Germline assignment: CDR1 SGHRS and CDR2 YFSETQ. The CDR3 totals 16 residues. The CDR3 region has the DNA TGCGCCAGCAGCCCGGCCCGGGACACCCCTAACTATGGCTACACCTTC. Its protein is CASSPARDTPNYGYTF.

This clonotype was recorded a few times. V and J are TRBV28 and TRBJ2-2; no reliable D call. The CDR3 runs to 13 residues. V was shortened by 6 bases and J by 5 bases, with 10 bases between the two germline ends. Germline V gives CDR1 MDHEN, CDR2 SYDVKM. CDR3 in amino acids: CASRGGRTGELFF. The CDR3 nucleotides read TGTGCCAGCAGAGGCGGCCGAACCGGGGAGCTGTTTTTT. The full variable domain, completed using reference TRBV28 and TRBJ2-2, is DVKVTQSSRYLVKRTGEKVFLECVQDMDHENMFWYRQDPGLGLRLIYFSYDVKMKEKGDIPEGYSVSREKKERFSLILESASTNQTSMYLCASRGGRTGELFFGEGSRLTVL.

V is TRBV15 and J is TRBJ2-3; D ambiguous. Trimming shortened V by 0 bases and J by 1 base, and 5 bases separated the two germline ends. The germline CDR1 and CDR2 sequences are LNHNV and YYDKDF (reference sequence). This CDR3 is 14 amino acids long. This CDR3 reads CATSRDPGTDTQYF. CDR3 coding DNA: TGTGCCACCAGCAGAGATCCTGGCACAGATACGCAGTATTTT.

The chain joins TRBV5-6 to TRBJ2-5; unclear D gene. The germline V gene encodes CDR1 SGHDT and CDR2 YYEEEE. Between the trimmed V and J ends, which lost 2 bases and 4 bases, there was a span of 12 bases. The CDR3 runs 14 residues. CDR3 loop: CASSLWGRGETQYF. DNA of the CDR3: TGTGCCAGCAGCTTATGGGGAAGAGGAGAGACCCAGTACTTC.

This clonotype was seen repeatedly, ten times or more. V and J are TRBV5-4 and TRBJ1-1, with D unclear. Trimming took off 0 bases at V and 1 base at J, with 1 base between the two ends. Germline CDR1 reads SGHNT; CDR2 reads YYREEE (reference sequence). CDR3 length: 12 amino acids. The CDR3 bases are TGTGCCAGCAGCTTGGCGAACACTGAAGCTTTCTTT. It translates to CASSLANTEAFF.

This clonotype was counted ten times or more. This chain links TRBV29-1 with TRBJ2-3; TRBD1 matches at 7 bases. J was trimmed by 3 bases and V by 3 bases; bases with no gene match: 3. The CDR3 consists of 13 residues. The germline V gene encodes CDR1 SQVTM and CDR2 ANQGSEA. The CDR3 region has the DNA TGCAGCGTTGAGACAGGGTGGACAGATACGCAGTATTTT. Translated: CSVETGWTDTQYF.